This T cell receptor (beta chain) is drawn from a study of T cells after yellow fever vaccination. About the research overall: Fractions containing few cells were prepared with SMART-Seq v4 Ultra Low Input. Study observations and caveats: Most clones from primary vaccination were detected again post-booster (about 95% CD4, more than 85% CD8).

A single record per CDR3 protein comes from TCRdb applying MiXCR to the 5' RACE reads. This table has some 110,000 distinct CDR3 sequences, about 6.8% appearing once. As regards this clonotype: Its specificity is not known.

This CDR3 region has 15 residues. Germline-derived CDR1 and CDR2 are SGHRS and YFSETQ. Trimming shortened V by 3 bases and J by 2 bases, and 12 bases separated the two germline ends. This TCR was sampled from a man aged 18 to 29 who received the YFV17D yellow fever vaccine. Sequencing used CD4+ T cells sorted from PBMCs, obtained approximately 40 days after the first yellow fever vaccination. This chain uses TRBV5-1 with TRBJ2-1, with D possibly being TRBD1 (6 bases). In DNA form, the CDR3 reads TGCGCCAGCAGCTGGACAGAGAAGGCCTACAATGAGCAGTTCTTC. Protein product: CASSWTEKAYNEQFF.